The next 18 T cell receptor beta chains were all read from a single sample in a study of T cell repertoires in cytomegalovirus infection. A single record per CDR3 protein comes from TCRdb applying MiXCR to the reads. The sample carries under 350,000 distinct CDR3 sequences, roughly 9.3% recorded once. What was sequenced was PBMCs. Receptor source: a human donor in good health (CMV status not recorded). Some clones in this sample may be carry-over from other donors' samples.

This clonotype came up many times. The J gene is TRBJ1-6, the V gene TRBV28; D is perhaps TRBD1 (5 bases). V lost 3 bases, J lost 6 bases, and 12 bases lay in between. Germline-derived CDR1 and CDR2 are MDHEN and SYDVKM. The CDR3 loop spans 15 amino acids. The chain's CDR3 is CASSLGGTVNSPLHF. In DNA, the CDR3 is TGTGCCAGCAGTTTGGGGGGGACGGTTAATTCACCCCTCCACTTT. Variable domain in full (rest from reference TRBV28 and TRBJ1-6): DVKVTQSSRYLVKRTGEKVFLECVQDMDHENMFWYRQDPGLGLRLIYFSYDVKMKEKGDIPEGYSVSREKKERFSLILESASTNQTSMYLCASSLGGTVNSPLHFGNGTRLTVT.

The chain links TRBV5-4 to TRBJ2-3; D perhaps matches TRBD2 (5 bases). The CDR3 is made up of 16 amino acids. CDR1 is SGHNT and CDR2 is YYREEE in the germline V gene (reference sequence). Trimming stripped 3 bases from V and 6 bases from J, with 20 bases between. The DNA for the CDR3 is TGTGCCAGCAGCTCCCGGACTCTACTCCGGGGTGATACGCAGTATTTT. Translated, it gives CASSSRTLLRGDTQYF.

This chain joins TRBV7-9 and TRBJ2-7; D is possibly TRBD1 or TRBD2 (5 bases each). Germline V gene lookup returns CDR1 SEHNR and CDR2 FQNEAQ (reference sequence). V dropped 5 bases and J dropped 0 bases, with 8 bases sitting between them. The CDR3 has 13 residues. CDR3 DNA: TGTGCCAGCAGCCGGGACGGCTCCTACGAGCAGTACTTC. As protein: CASSRDGSYEQYF.

Many counts were recorded for this clonotype. V gene TRBV6-2 or TRBV6-3 combines with J gene TRBJ1-2; tentatively, D is TRBD1 (6 bases). Trimming took 5 bases from V and 8 from J, leaving 21 bases between them. Germline lookup yields CDR1 MNHEY and CDR2 SVGEGT. This CDR3 has 15 amino acids. CDR3 in DNA: TGTGCCAGCAGTACGTCCGGGACAAGTCTCTTCGGCTACACCTTC. It translates to CASSTSGTSLFGYTF.

This clonotype was recorded at least ten times. CDR3 coding DNA: TGTGCCAGCAGCTACTTACGATCTGGAAACACCATATATTTT. It yields the protein CASSYLRSGNTIYF. The chain couples TRBV7-2 to TRBJ1-3; no reliable D call. Per the germline V gene, CDR1 is SGHTA and CDR2 is FQGNSA. The V and J ends lost 4 bases and 1 base respectively, with 8 bases between them. This CDR3 has 14 residues.

This clonotype was counted at least ten times. The rearrangement links TRBV7-2 to TRBJ2-5; D may match TRBD1 or TRBD2 (7 bases each). Germline CDR1 is SGHTA and CDR2 is FQGNSA. V lost 2 bases and J 5 bases, leaving 15 bases between the germline ends. The CDR3 consists of 15 residues. The CDR3 region has the DNA TGTGCCAGCAGCTTATCCGCAGGGGGGGGGGAGACCCAGTACTTC. Translation gives CASSLSAGGGETQYF.

This clonotype was observed many times. The CDR3 region is CASSFDRYGYTF. The CDR3, as DNA: TGTGCCAGCAGTTTTGACCGCTATGGCTACACCTTC. This sequence joins TRBV12-3 or TRBV12-4 and TRBJ1-2; D is unresolved. V was trimmed by 3 bases and J by 4 bases, leaving 6 bases between them. CDR3 size: 12 residues.

Concerning this clonotype: This clone may be a read error of a much larger clone one base away. The rearrangement joins TRBV6-5 to TRBJ1-5; D is unclear. This CDR3 contains 15 residues. Trimming cost V 5 bases and J 2 bases, with 13 bases left between them. Germline assignment: CDR1 MNHEY and CDR2 SVGAGI. CDR3 region: CASSPGGNRNQPQHF. CDR3 in DNA: TGTGCCAGCAGTCCGGGAGGAAATCGCAATCAGCCCCAGCATTTT.

This clonotype was recorded at least ten times. V usage is TRBV12-3 or TRBV12-4 and J usage is TRBJ1-1; 7 bases are a match to TRBD1. V lost 4 bases to trimming and J lost 1 base; unmatched junction nucleotides: 9. The CDR3 has 16 residues. CDR3 sequence reads: CASSSATGARNTEAFF. CDR3 DNA sequence: TGTGCCAGCAGTTCGGCTACAGGGGCTAGGAACACTGAAGCTTTCTTT.

The table lists this clonotype with many counts. The chain employs TRBV6-5 and TRBJ1-6; D ambiguous. This CDR3 region has 13 residues. Trimming took off 5 bases at V and 7 bases at J, with 9 bases between the two ends. Germline V gives CDR1 MNHEY, CDR2 SVGAGI. CDR3 region: CASSQGLNSPLHF. The DNA of the CDR3 is TGTGCCAGCAGTCAAGGACTAAATTCACCCCTCCACTTT.

There are many counts of this clonotype. V gene TRBV10-3 combines with J gene TRBJ2-3; the match to TRBD1 covers 9 bases. J gave up 3 bases and V 6 bases, and 1 base lay outside the gene matches. Germline V gene lookup returns CDR1 ENHRY and CDR2 SYGVKD. CDR3 length equals 13 residues. Here the CDR3 reads CAIRGQGTDTQYF. CDR3 in DNA: TGTGCCATCAGGGGACAGGGTACAGATACGCAGTATTTT.

This rearrangement joins TRBV20-1 to TRBJ1-1; D gene unclear. Between the trimmed V and J ends, which lost 6 bases and 0 bases, there was a span of 8 bases. The CDR3 is 12 amino acids. Germline V gene lookup returns CDR1 DFQATT and CDR2 SNEGSKA (reference sequence). The CDR3 is CSAPTVNTEAFF. The CDR3 DNA is TGCAGTGCCCCGACGGTGAACACTGAAGCTTTCTTT.

There are many counts of this clonotype. The chain combines TRBV12-5 with TRBJ2-7, with TRBD1 identical over 7 bases. The CDR3 runs 12 residues. V lost 5 bases to trimming and J lost 5 bases; unmatched junction nucleotides: 3. CDR1 and CDR2 (germline): LGHNT, FRNRAP. Written as DNA, the CDR3 is TGTGCTAGTGGTCATGGACAGGACGAGCAGTACGTC. It is translated as CASGHGQDEQYV.

This clonotype was detected ten times or more. This sequence joins TRBV6-5 and TRBJ2-2; the D gene could be TRBD1 or TRBD2 (5 bases each). V shed 2 bases and J shed 4 bases, with 17 bases lying between them. Per germline, CDR1 MNHEY and CDR2 SVGAGI. The CDR3 spans 17 residues. CDR3 sequence (DNA): TGTGCCAGCAGTTACCCCGGACGCATGAGGGGCACCGGGGAGCTGTTTTTT. Amino acid sequence: CASSYPGRMRGTGELFF.

This clonotype has a count of ten or more. This chain connects TRBV6-5 to TRBJ1-6; 7 positions agree with TRBD1. With V trimmed by 2 bases and J by 0 bases, 1 base remained unmatched. Germline V lookup: CDR1 MNHEY, CDR2 SVGAGI. The CDR3 spans 16 residues. For the CDR3, the DNA is TGTGCCAGCAGTTACGGGACAGACTCCTATAATTCACCCCTCCACTTT. The encoded protein is CASSYGTDSYNSPLHF.

Ten or more counts support this clonotype. The gene calls are TRBV6-6 and TRBJ2-1; 7 nucleotides agree with TRBD2. The CDR3 consists of 15 residues. Trimming cost V 2 bases and J 8 bases; bases outside gene matches: 9. The germline V gene encodes CDR1 MNHNY and CDR2 SVGAGI (reference sequence). CDR3 loop: CASSYLGLSVDEQFF. The CDR3 DNA reads as TGTGCCAGCAGTTACCTGGGACTATCCGTGGATGAGCAGTTCTTC.

This clonotype was detected ten times or more. The chain is built from TRBV2 and TRBJ2-2; maybe TRBD2 (5 bases). The CDR3 runs 13 residues. Germline V gene data show CDR1 as SNHLY and CDR2 as FYNNEI. V was shortened by 1 base and J by 9 bases, with 9 bases between the two germline ends. CDR3 DNA sequence: TGTGCCAGCAGTGAAGTCCTGGACTGGGAGCTGTTTTTT. Translating gives CASSEVLDWELFF.

This clonotype was picked up a small number of times. The chain has TRBV29-1 and TRBJ2-7; weak D call: TRBD1 (6 bases). Trimming took 2 bases from V and 3 from J, leaving 11 bases between them. This CDR3 spans 13 amino acids. Germline CDR1 and CDR2: SQVTM and ANQGSEA. The CDR3 region is CSVEPPDSYEQYF. CDR3 DNA sequence: TGCAGCGTTGAACCTCCGGACAGCTACGAGCAGTACTTC.